This T cell receptor beta chain was sequenced in a study of blood T cell repertoires in COVID-19. Across the study: Material from acute and convalescent COVID-19 was sourced from the United States, Italy and Spain. Nucleic acid was either cDNA or gDNA, and it came from T cells, B-cell-depleted T cells, or PBMCs.

Germline loops: CDR1 SGDLS, CDR2 YYNGEE. The V segment lost 4 bases and the J segment 1 base; nucleotides outside the gene matches: 9. The CDR3 length is 16 residues. Authors' data handling: Amplifying reference gene primers gave estimates of nucleated cell counts. The protocol was immunoSEQ multiplex PCR, while the TCRdb copy is restricted to in-frame clones and leaves out a portion. Clone size and the V and J calls come from that table; the DNA yielded D and trimming. The repertoire holds around 170,000 clones, with around 90% as singletons. The chain carries TRBV9 and TRBJ1-2, with 8 bases that match TRBD1. The specimen was peripheral blood. The sequence derives from a man aged 55 to 70 with acute or convalescent COVID-19. DNA of the CDR3: TGTGCCAGCAGCCAGACACGGACAGGGAATAACTATGGCTACACCTTC. Translated: CASSQTRTGNNYGYTF.